This TCR beta chain came from a study of T cell responses to AZD1222 COVID-19 vaccine. Only in-frame clones appear in the TCRdb table, and some are missing; sequencing was by immunoSEQ multiplex PCR. There are over 100,000 clones in the sample; about 90% occur only once, and 8.4% lies in the top ten. CDR3 size: 15 residues. Germline V gives CDR1 LGHDT, CDR2 YNNKEL (reference sequence). J was trimmed by 3 bases and V by 4 bases; bases with no gene match: 2. The TCR sequence derives from an adult in good health. V and J are TRBV3-1 (or the pseudogene TRBV3-2) and TRBJ2-7; TRBD2 matches 14 bases. This specimen was peripheral blood, taken on day 0 of AZD1222 vaccination. This CDR3 is CASSPGLAGVYEQYF. The CDR3 region has the DNA TGTGCCAGCAGCCCGGGACTAGCGGGAGTCTACGAGCAGTACTTC.